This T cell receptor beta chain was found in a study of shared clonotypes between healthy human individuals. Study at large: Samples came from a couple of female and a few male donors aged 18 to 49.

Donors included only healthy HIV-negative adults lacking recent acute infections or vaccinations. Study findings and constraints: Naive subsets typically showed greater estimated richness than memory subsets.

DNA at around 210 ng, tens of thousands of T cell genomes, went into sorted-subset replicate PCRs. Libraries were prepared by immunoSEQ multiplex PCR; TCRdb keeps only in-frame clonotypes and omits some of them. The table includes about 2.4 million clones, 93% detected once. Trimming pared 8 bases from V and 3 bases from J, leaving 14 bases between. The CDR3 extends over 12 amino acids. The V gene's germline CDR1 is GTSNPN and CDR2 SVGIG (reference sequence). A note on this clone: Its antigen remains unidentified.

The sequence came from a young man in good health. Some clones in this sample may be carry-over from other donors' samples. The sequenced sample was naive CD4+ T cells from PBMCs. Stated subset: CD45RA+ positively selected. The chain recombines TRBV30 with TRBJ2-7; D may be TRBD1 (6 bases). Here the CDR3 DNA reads TGTGCCGGGGGCCAGGGCGGCTACGAGCAGTACTTC. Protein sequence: CAGGQGGYEQYF.